Presented here are 9 T cell receptor beta chains from one specimen sequenced in a study of vaccination effects on CD4 cells after COVID-19. Which antigens these TCRs recognize remains unknown. Sequencing used immunoSEQ multiplex PCR; TCRdb keeps in-frame clones, though not all of them. Of 25,000 to 30,000 clones listed, roughly 60% were seen once; the top ten hold 9.9%. Culture proceeded for approximately 10 days, and CD4+ T cells were then isolated. The sample was CD4+ T cells from PBMCs cultured without peptide, taken before COVID-19 vaccination. These receptor sequences come from a human donor who received a COVID-19 vaccine.

This clone has more than one count but fewer than ten. The chain carries TRBV19 and TRBJ2-2; perhaps TRBD1 as D (5 bases). The CDR3 covers 13 residues. In germline, CDR1 is LNHDA, CDR2 SQIVND (reference sequence). Between the trimmed V and J ends, which lost 4 bases and 9 bases, there was a span of 12 bases. The CDR3: CASSTRAPRELFF. As DNA, the CDR3 is TGTGCCAGTAGTACCAGGGCCCCGCGGGAGCTGTTTTTT.

The chain combines TRBV7-8 with TRBJ1-4; D perhaps matches TRBD1 (6 bases). With 1 base removed from V and 5 bases from J, the gap between germline ends came to 14 bases. Per germline, CDR1 SGHVS and CDR2 FQNEAQ. This CDR3 comprises 16 residues. In DNA, the CDR3 is TGTGCCAGCAGCTTAGGGGTGGGCGGACAGAATGAAAAACTGTTTTTT. This sequence encodes CASSLGVGGQNEKLFF.

The chain combines TRBV29-1 with TRBJ2-7; D is perhaps TRBD1 (6 bases). The CDR3 contains 12 residues. V was trimmed by 7 bases and J by 2 bases, leaving 12 bases between them. Germline CDR1 and CDR2: SQVTM and ANQGSEA. The CDR3, as DNA: TGCAGCGCCAGCAGGGGAACCTACGAGCAGTACTTC. It encodes CSASRGTYEQYF.

This clone came up a few times. This sequence joins TRBV5-1 and TRBJ1-2; no definite D call. V gave up 0 bases and J gave up 2 bases, with 8 bases separating them. The germline V gene has CDR1 SGHRS and CDR2 YFSETQ. CDR3 length: 14 residues. CDR3: CASSLDPANYGYTF. The CDR3 region has the DNA TGCGCCAGCAGCTTGGATCCAGCCAACTATGGCTACACCTTC.

The chain carries TRBV18 and TRBJ1-1, with D unclear. CDR3 length equals 13 residues. Trimming took off 0 bases at V and 0 bases at J, with 2 bases between the two ends. Germline-derived CDR1 and CDR2 are KGHSH and LQKENI. The CDR3 DNA follows: TGTGCCAGCTCACCACCAGTGAACACTGAAGCTTTCTTT. Translating gives CASSPPVNTEAFF.

The chain links TRBV6-1 to TRBJ2-3, with a weak D call TRBD2 (6 bases). CDR3 length: 15 residues. The germline CDR1 and CDR2 sequences are MNHNS and SASEGT. V was trimmed by 1 base and J by 2 bases, leaving 10 bases between them. CDR3 nucleotides: TGTGCCAGCAGTGAAGAGACTAGAAACACAGATACGCAGTATTTT. Encoded protein: CASSEETRNTDTQYF.

The chain couples TRBV7-2 to TRBJ2-5, with D unresolved. Trimming stripped 2 bases from V and 3 bases from J, with 4 bases between. CDR3 length equals 12 residues. Germline V gene lookup returns CDR1 SGHTA and CDR2 FQGNSA. The CDR3 protein is CASSLRKETQYF. The CDR3 DNA reads TGTGCCAGCAGCTTACGGAAAGAGACCCAGTACTTC. Full variable domain (missing parts from reference TRBV7-2 and TRBJ2-5): GAGVSQSPSNKVTEKGKDVELRCDPISGHTALYWYRQSLGQGLEFLIYFQGNSAPDKSGLPSDRFSAERTGGSVSTLTIQRTQQEDSAVYLCASSLRKETQYFGPGTRLLVL.

V is TRBV3-1 (or the pseudogene TRBV3-2) and J is TRBJ2-3, with 13 bases matching TRBD2. This CDR3 contains 16 residues. The germline V gene encodes CDR1 LGHDT and CDR2 YNNKEL (reference sequence). J gave up 10 bases and V 1 base, and 8 bases lay outside the gene matches. The CDR3 region has the DNA TGTGCCAGCAGCCAAGGCGGGACTAGCGGGAAGGTTCCGCAGTATTTT. Protein sequence: CASSQGGTSGKVPQYF.

This chain uses TRBV5-1 with TRBJ2-5, with 7 bases lining up with TRBD1. CDR1 is SGHRS and CDR2 is YFSETQ in the germline V gene. V gave up 0 bases and J gave up 1 base; unmatched junction bases: 0. This CDR3 comprises 14 residues. This chain's CDR3 is CASSLGQGQETQYF. The CDR3 DNA sequence: TGCGCCAGCAGCTTGGGACAGGGCCAAGAGACCCAGTACTTC.